This entry features one T cell receptor beta chain sequence. Its target is unknown. Germline values: CDR1 SQVTM, CDR2 ANQGSEA. After removal of 6 bases from V and 4 bases from J, the junction contained 2 bases not matched to a gene. CDR3 size: 11 residues. Using immunoSEQ multiplex PCR, the repertoire was profiled, and TCRdb retains in-frame clones only, with some absent. The repertoire holds 150,000 to 250,000 clones, with 65% to 90% as singletons. This sample stems from a study of cytomegalovirus exposure and HLA in healthy donors. Study-level results: While the bulk of TCR sequences proved rare, some public TCRs turned up in many donors. The study designated roughly 160 TCR beta chains cytomegalovirus-associated. CMV antigen specificity was confirmed in vitro for a few CMV-associated chains.

The sample taken for sequencing was PBMCs. The sequence came from a woman aged 25-40 years in good health and CMV-seropositive. V is TRBV29-1 and J is TRBJ2-5, with 7 bases lining up with TRBD2. CDR3 residues: CSVGGRETQYF. The DNA for the CDR3 is TGCAGCGTCGGGGGGAGAGAGACCCAGTACTTC.